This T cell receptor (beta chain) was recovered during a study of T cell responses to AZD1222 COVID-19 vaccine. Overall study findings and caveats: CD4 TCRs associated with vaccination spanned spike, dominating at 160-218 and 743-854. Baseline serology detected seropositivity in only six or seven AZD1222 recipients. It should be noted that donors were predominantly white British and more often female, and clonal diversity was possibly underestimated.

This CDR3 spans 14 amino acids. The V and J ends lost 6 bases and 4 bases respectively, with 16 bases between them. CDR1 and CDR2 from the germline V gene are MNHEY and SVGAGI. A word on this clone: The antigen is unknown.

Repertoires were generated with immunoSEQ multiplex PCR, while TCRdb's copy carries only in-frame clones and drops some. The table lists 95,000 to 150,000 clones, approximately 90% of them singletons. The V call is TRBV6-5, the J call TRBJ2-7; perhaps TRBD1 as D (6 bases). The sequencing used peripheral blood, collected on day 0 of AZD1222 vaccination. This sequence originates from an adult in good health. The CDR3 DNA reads TGTGCCAGCAGCTTGGGACAACATATTTACGAGCAGTACTTC. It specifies CASSLGQHIYEQYF.